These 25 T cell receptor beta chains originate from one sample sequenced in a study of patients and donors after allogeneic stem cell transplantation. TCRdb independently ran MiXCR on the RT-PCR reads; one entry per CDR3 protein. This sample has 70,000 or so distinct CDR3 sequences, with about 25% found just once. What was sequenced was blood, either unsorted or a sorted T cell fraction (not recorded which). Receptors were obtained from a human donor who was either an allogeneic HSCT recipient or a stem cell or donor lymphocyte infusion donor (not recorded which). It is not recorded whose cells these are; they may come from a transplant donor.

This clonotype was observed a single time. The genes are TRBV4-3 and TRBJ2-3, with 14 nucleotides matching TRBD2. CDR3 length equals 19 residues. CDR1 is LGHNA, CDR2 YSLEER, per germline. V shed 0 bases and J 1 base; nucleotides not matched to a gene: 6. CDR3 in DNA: TGCGCCAGCAGCCAAGATGGGACTAGCGGGAGAGTTCGCACAGATACGCAGTATTTT. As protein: CASSQDGTSGRVRTDTQYF.

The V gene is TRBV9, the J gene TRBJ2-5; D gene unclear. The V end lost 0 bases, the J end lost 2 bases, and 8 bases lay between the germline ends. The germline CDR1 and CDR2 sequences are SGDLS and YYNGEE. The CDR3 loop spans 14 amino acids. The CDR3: CASSVEVRQETQYF. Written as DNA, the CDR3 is TGTGCCAGCAGCGTAGAGGTCAGACAAGAGACCCAGTACTTC. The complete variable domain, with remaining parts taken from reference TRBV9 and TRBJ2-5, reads DSGVTQTPKHLITATGQRVTLRCSPRSGDLSVYWYQQSLDQGLQFLIQYYNGEERAKGNILERFSAQQFPDLHSELNLSSLELGDSALYFCASSVEVRQETQYFGPGTRLLVL.

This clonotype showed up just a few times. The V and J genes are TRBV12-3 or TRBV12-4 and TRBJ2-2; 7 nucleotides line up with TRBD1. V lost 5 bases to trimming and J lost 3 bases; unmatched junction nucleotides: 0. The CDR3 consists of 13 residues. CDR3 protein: CASSTGDTGELFF. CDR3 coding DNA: TGTGCCAGCAGTACAGGGGACACCGGGGAGCTGTTTTTT.

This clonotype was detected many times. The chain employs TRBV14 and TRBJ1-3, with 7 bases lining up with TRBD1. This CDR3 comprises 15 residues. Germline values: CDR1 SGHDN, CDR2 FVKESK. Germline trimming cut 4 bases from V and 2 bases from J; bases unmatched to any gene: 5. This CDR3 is CASSLRDRAGNTIYF. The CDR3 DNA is TGTGCCAGCAGCCTCCGAGACAGGGCTGGAAACACCATATATTTT.

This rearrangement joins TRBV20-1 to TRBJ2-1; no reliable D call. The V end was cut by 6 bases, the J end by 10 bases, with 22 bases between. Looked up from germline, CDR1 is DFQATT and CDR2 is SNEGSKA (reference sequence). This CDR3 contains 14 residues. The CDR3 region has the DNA TGCAGTGCCAGCACAGCCCTTTCTTCTTTGGAGCAGTTCTTC. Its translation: CSASTALSSLEQFF.

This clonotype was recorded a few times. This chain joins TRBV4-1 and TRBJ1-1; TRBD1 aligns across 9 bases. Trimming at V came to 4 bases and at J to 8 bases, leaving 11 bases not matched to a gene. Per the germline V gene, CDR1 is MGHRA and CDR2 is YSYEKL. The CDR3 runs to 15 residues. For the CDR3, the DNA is TGCGCCAGCAGCCGGCCGGGACAGGGAGAAAGGGAAGCTTTCTTT. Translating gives CASSRPGQGEREAFF.

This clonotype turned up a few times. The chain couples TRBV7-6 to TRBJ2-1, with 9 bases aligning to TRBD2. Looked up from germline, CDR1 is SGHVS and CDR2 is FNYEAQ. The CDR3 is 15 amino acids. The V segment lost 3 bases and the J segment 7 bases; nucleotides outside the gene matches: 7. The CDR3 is CASSFPSGIGNEQFF. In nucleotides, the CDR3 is TGTGCCAGCAGCTTCCCTAGCGGGATAGGGAATGAGCAGTTCTTC.

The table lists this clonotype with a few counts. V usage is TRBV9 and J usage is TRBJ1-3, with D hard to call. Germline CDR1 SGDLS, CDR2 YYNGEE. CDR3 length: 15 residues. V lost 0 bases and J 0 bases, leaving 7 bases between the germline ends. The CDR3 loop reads CASSVEGGSGNTIYF. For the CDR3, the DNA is TGTGCCAGCAGCGTAGAGGGCGGCTCTGGAAACACCATATATTTT. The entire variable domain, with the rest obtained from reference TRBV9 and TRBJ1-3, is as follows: DSGVTQTPKHLITATGQRVTLRCSPRSGDLSVYWYQQSLDQGLQFLIQYYNGEERAKGNILERFSAQQFPDLHSELNLSSLELGDSALYFCASSVEGGSGNTIYFGEGSWLTVV.

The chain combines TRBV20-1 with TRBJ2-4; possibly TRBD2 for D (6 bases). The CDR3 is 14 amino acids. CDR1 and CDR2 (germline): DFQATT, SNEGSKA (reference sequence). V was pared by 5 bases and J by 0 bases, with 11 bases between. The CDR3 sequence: CSALPGLAKNIQYF. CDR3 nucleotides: TGCAGTGCTCTTCCGGGACTAGCCAAAAACATTCAGTACTTC.

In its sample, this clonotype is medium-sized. The CDR3 bases are TGCAGCGTTGAGGGGGGCTACACCTTC. As protein: CSVEGGYTF. The chain recombines TRBV29-1 with TRBJ1-2, with D unresolved. This CDR3 spans 9 amino acids. From germline, CDR1 is SQVTM and CDR2 ANQGSEA. Between the trimmed V and J ends, which lost 3 bases and 8 bases, there was a span of 4 bases.

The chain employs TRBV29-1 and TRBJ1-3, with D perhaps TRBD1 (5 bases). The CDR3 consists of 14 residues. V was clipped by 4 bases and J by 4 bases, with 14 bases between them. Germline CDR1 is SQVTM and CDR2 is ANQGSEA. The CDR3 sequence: CSVVPRGSGNTIYF. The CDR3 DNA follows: TGCAGCGTTGTCCCTAGGGGTTCAGGAAACACCATATATTTT.

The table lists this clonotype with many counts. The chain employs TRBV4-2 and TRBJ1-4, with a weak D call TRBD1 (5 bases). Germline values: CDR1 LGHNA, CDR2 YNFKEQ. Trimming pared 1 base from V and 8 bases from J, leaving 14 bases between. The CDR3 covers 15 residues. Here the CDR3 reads CASSQVGREEEKLFF. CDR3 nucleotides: TGTGCCAGCAGCCAAGTGGGCAGGGAGGAGGAAAAACTGTTTTTT.

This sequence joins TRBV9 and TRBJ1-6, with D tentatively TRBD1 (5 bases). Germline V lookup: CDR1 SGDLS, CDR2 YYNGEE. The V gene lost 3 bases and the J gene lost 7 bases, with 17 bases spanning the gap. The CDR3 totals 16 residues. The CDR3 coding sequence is TGTGCCAGCAGCGCGGGGGACGGACGAGAAAATTCACCCCTCCACTTT. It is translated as CASSAGDGRENSPLHF.

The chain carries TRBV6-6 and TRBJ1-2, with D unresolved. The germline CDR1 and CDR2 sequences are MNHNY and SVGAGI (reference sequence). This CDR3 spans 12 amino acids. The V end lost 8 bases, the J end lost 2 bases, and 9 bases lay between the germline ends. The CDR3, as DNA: TGTGCCAGCTTAGACGGGAACTATGGCTACACCTTC. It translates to CASLDGNYGYTF.

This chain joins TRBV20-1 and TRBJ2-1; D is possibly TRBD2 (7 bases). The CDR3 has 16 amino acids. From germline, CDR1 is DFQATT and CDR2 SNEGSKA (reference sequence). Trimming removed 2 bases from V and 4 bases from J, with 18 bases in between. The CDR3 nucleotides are TGCAGTGCTAGAAACTCGGCGGGGGCTAAGTACAATGAGCAGTTCTTC. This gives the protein CSARNSAGAKYNEQFF.

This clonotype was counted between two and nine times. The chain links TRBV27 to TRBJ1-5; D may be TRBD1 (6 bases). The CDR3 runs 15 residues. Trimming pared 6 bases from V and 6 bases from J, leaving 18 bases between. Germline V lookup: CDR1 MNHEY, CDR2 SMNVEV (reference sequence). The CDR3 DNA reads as TGTGCCAGCAGAATTTCAGGGGCATGGAGTCAGCCCCAGCATTTT. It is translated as CASRISGAWSQPQHF.

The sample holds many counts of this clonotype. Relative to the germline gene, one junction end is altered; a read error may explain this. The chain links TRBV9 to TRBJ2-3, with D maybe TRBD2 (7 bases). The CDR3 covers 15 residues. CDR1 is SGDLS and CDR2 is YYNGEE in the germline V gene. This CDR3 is CASSVGGAGGDTQYF. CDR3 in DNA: TGTGCCAGCAGTGTAGGGGGGGCCGGCGGAGATACGCAGTATTTT.

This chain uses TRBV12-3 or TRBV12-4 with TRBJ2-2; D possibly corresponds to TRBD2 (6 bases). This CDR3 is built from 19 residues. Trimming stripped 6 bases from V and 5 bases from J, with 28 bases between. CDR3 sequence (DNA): TGTGCCAGCAGCCACCCCGGGAGAGGAGGGACCGTTGTGACCGGGGAGCTGTTTTTT. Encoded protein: CASSHPGRGGTVVTGELFF.

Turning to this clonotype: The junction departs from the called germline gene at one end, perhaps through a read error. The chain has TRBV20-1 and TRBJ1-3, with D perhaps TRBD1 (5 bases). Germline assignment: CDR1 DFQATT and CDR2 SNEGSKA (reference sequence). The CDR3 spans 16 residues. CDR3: CSARDSAGLSGNTIYF. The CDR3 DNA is TGCAGTGCCAGAGATTCCGCGGGACTCTCTGGAAACACCATATATTTT.

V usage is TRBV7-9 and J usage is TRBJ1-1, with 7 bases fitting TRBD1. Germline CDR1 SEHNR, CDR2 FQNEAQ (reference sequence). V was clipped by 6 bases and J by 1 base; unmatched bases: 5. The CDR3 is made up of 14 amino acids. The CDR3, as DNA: TGTGCCAGCAGAGGGGGACAGCGGAACACTGAAGCTTTCTTT. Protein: CASRGGQRNTEAFF.

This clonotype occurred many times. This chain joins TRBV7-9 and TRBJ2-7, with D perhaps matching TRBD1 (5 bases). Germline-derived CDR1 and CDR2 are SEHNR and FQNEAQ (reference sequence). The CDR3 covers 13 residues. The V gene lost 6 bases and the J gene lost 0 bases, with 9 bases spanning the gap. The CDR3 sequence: CASRRDSSYEQYF. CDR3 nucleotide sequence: TGTGCCAGCAGACGTGACAGCTCCTACGAGCAGTACTTC.

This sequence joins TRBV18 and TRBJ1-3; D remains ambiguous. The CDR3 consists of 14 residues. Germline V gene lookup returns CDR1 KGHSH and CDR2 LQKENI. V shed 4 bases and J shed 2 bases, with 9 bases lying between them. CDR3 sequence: CASSLSRTGNTIYF. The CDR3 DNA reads TGTGCCAGCTCACTCTCACGAACTGGAAACACCATATATTTT.

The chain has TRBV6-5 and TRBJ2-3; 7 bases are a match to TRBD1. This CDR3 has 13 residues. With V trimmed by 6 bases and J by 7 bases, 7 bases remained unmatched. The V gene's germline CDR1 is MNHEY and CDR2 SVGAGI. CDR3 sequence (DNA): TGTGCCAGCAGCAAGACAGGGAGTCATACGCAGTATTTT. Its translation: CASSKTGSHTQYF.

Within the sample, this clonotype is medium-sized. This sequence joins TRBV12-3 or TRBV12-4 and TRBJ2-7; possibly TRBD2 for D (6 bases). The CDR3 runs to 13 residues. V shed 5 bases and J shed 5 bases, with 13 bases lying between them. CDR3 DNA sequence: TGTGCCAGCAGTCCCCCGACTAGTGACGAGCAGTACTTC. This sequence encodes CASSPPTSDEQYF.

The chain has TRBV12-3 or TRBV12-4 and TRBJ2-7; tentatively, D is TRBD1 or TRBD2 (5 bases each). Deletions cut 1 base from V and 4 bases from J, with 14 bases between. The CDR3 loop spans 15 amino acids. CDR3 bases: TGTGCCAGCAGTTTAGGGAGTGGGGACGGGTACGAGCAGTACTTC. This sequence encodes CASSLGSGDGYEQYF.